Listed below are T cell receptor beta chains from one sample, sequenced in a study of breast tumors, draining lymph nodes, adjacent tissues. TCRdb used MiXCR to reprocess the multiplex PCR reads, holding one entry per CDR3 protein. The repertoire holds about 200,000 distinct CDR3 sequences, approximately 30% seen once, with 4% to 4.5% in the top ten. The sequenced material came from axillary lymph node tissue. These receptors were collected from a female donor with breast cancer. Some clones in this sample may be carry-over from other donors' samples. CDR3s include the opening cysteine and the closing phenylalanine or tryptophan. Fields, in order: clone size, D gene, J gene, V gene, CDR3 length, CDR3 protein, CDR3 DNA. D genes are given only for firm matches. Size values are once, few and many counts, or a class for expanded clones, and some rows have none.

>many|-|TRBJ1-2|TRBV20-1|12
CSARDSTYGYTF
TGCAGTGCTAGAGATTCGACGTATGGCTACACCTTC
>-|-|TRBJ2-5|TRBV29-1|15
CSVESRGPMQETQYF
TGCAGCGTTGAAAGTAGGGGTCCGATGCAAGAGACCCAGTACTTC
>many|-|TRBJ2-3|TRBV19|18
CASSVRGQPPAITDTQYF
TGTGCCAGTAGTGTGCGGGGACAGCCCCCGGCTATCACAGATACGCAGTATTTT
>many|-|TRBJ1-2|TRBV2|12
CASRDRGEGYTF
TGTGCCAGCAGAGACCGGGGTGAGGGCTACACCTTC
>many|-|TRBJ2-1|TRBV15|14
CATSRGDSYNEQFF
TGTGCCACCAGCAGGGGGGACTCCTACAATGAGCAGTTCTTC
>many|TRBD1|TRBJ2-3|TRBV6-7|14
CASRTGGATDTQYF
TGTGCCAGCAGAACAGGGGGCGCGACAGATACGCAGTATTTT
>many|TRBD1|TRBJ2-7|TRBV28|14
CASRSGTVTYEQYF
TGTGCCAGCAGGTCCGGGACAGTCACCTACGAGCAGTACTTC
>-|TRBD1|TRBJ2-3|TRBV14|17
CASSQDPGQNNTDTQYF
TGTGCCAGCAGCCAAGATCCGGGACAGAACAACACGGATACGCAGTATTTT
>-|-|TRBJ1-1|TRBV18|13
CASSPSRGRGAFF
TGTGCCAGCTCACCATCGCGGGGCAGGGGAGCTTTCTTT
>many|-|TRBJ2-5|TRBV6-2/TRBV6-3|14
CASIDWGAQETQYF
TGTGCCAGCATCGACTGGGGGGCTCAAGAGACCCAGTACTTC
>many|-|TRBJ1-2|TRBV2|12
CASSYVSYGYTF
TGTGCCAGCAGTTATGTCTCTTATGGCTACACCTTC